Listed below are T cell receptor beta chains from one sample, sequenced in a study of T cells in Graves' hyperthyroidism and ophthalmopathy. TCRdb independently ran MiXCR on the multiplex PCR reads; one entry per CDR3 protein. The table records under 500,000 distinct CDR3 sequences, 11% to 15% of them present only once. The sample comprised blood. The receptors originated from a man aged 50-59 years with Graves' ophthalmopathy. Both conserved end residues are part of each CDR3. The D gene is left open where the match is weak. Rows may omit the clone size; those that give it use once, few, many or a size class.

size	J	V	D	CDR3	DNA
.	TRBJ1-4	TRBV19	.	CAGSIGYGNRDEKLFF	TGTGCCGGTAGTATAGGGTACGGGAACAGGGATGAAAAACTGTTTTTT
few	TRBJ2-3	TRBV7-9	.	CASKRETSTDTQYF	TGTGCCAGCAAAAGAGAAACAAGCACAGATACGCAGTATTTT
.	TRBJ2-7	TRBV10-3	.	CAIRQTDEQYF	TGTGCCATCCGACAGACCGACGAGCAGTACTTC
many	TRBJ2-3	TRBV5-1	TRBD2	CASSDGTSASTDTQYF	TGCGCCAGCAGCGACGGGACTAGCGCCAGCACAGATACGCAGTATTTT
.	TRBJ1-4	TRBV6-1	.	CASYTATNEKLFF	TGTGCCAGCTACACAGCAACTAATGAAAAACTGTTTTTT
many	TRBJ2-5	TRBV3-1	TRBD2	CASSQGLAGATQYF	TGTGCCAGCAGCCAAGGGCTAGCGGGAGCTACTCAGTACTTC
many	TRBJ1-5	TRBV18	.	CASSPSDGNQPQHF	TGTGCCAGCTCACCGTCGGATGGCAATCAGCCCCAGCATTTT
.	TRBJ2-7	TRBV28	TRBD2	CASSLAEYYEQYF	TGTGCCAGCAGTCTAGCGGAATACTACGAGCAGTACTTC
many	TRBJ2-1	TRBV5-1	TRBD2	CASSLGAGGLPSYNEQFF	TGCGCCAGCAGCTTGGGAGCGGGAGGCCTCCCCTCCTACAATGAGCAGTTCTTC
.	TRBJ2-1	TRBV10-3	TRBD2	CAISGGDEQFF	TGTGCCATCAGCGGGGGGGATGAGCAGTTCTTC
many	TRBJ2-1	TRBV7-2	.	CASNQSLTYNEQFF	TGTGCCAGCAACCAATCCCTTACCTACAATGAGCAGTTCTTC
.	TRBJ2-1	TRBV11-1	.	CASSPPRVESYNEQFF	TGTGCCAGCAGCCCCCCTCGAGTTGAATCCTACAATGAGCAGTTCTTC
many	TRBJ2-2	TRBV5-1	.	CASSLEGGPGELFF	TGCGCCAGCAGCCTGGAAGGGGGTCCCGGGGAGCTGTTTTTT
.	TRBJ2-2	TRBV7-2	TRBD1	CASSRDRVNGELFF	TGTGCCAGCAGCCGGGACAGGGTTAACGGGGAGCTGTTTTTT
many	TRBJ2-7	TRBV7-6	.	CASSLVASEIHEQYF	TGTGCCAGCAGCTTAGTAGCTAGCGAGATTCACGAGCAGTACTTC
many	TRBJ1-2	TRBV5-1	.	CASSLEVGQGYTF	TGCGCCAGCAGCTTGGAAGTAGGACAGGGCTACACCTTC
few	TRBJ1-1	TRBV19	.	CAIKGGSGTEAFF	TGTGCCATTAAAGGGGGATCGGGCACTGAAGCTTTCTTT